The rows below give T cell receptor beta chains drawn from one sample of a study of pediatric ulcerative colitis. Sequenced by immunoSEQ multiplex PCR; TCRdb stores in-frame clones only, minus some. The sample has 55,000 to 80,000 clones; 77% are singletons. Sequencing was done on a sample of blood. Receptor source: a boy younger than 18 with moderate ulcerative colitis. Both conserved end residues are trimmed from each CDR3. The D gene is left open where the match is weak.

D	J	V	CDR3
-	TRBJ2-7	TRBV6-1	ASSEGGGSSYEQY
-	TRBJ2-1	TRBV18	ASSRWRGSENEQF
-	TRBJ1-1	TRBV12-5	ASGLGDINTEAF
-	TRBJ2-4	TRBV7-2	ASSLYGAVTLAKNIQY
-	TRBJ2-7	TRBV19	ASSTGQGYEQY
-	TRBJ1-2	TRBV28	ASSNAAYYGYT
-	TRBJ2-3	TRBV6-6	ASSYSSRDTQY
-	TRBJ1-1	TRBV7-4	ASSSPDRFMNTEAF
TRBD2	TRBJ2-3	TRBV7-9	ASSRSGGRSTDTQY
TRBD1	TRBJ1-2	TRBV5-4	ASSFRTGGAYGYT
-	TRBJ1-3	TRBV5-6	ASSLVGRGSGNTIY
TRBD1	TRBJ1-1	TRBV14	ASSQRTGRRTEAF
TRBD2	TRBJ2-3	TRBV5-1	ASSPVAGVRSDTQY
TRBD2	TRBJ2-3	TRBV7-9	ASSLVAGELYTQY
TRBD2	TRBJ2-7	TRBV6-5	ASSYAGGGNEQY
-	TRBJ2-2	TRBV2	ASSYSGELF
-	TRBJ1-5	TRBV5-6	ASSLGQGGQPQH
-	TRBJ1-4	TRBV7-2	ASSLGRSNEKLF
-	TRBJ1-1	TRBV5-1	ASSQGGGYSEAF
-	TRBJ2-5	TRBV7-9	ASSLGRQEVETQY
-	TRBJ2-7	TRBV25-1	ASSARAMGGHEQY
-	TRBJ1-4	TRBV6-5	ASSYSRGLNEKLF